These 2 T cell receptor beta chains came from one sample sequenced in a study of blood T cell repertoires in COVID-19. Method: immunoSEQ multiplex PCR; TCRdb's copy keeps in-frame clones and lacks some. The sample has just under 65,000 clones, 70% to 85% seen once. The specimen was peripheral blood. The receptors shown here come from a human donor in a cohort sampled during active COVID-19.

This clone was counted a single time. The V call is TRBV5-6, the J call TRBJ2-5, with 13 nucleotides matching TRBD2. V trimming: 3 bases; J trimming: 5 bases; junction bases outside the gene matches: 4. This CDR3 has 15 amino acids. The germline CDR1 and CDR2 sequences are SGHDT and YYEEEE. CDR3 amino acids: CASSWGLAGKETQYF. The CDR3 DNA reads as TGTGCCAGCAGCTGGGGACTAGCGGGGAAGGAGACCCAGTACTTC.

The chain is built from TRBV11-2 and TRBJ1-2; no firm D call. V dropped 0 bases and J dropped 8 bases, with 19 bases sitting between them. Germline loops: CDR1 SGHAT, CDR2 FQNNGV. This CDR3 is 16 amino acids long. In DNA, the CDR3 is TGTGCCAGCAGCTTAGATCAAGGAGGGTTTGGTGCCGGCTACACCTTC. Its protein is CASSLDQGGFGAGYTF.